Following are 27 T cell receptor beta chains from one sample sequenced in a study of beta chain features in type 1 diabetes. Findings and caveats of the study: In all four CD4+ subsets, TCRB CDR3 length was significantly, moderately reduced in type 1 diabetes.

Their recognized antigens are unknown. Reverse transcribing all isolated RNA meant expressed TCRB transcripts were sequenced. Clones were read by immunoSEQ multiplex PCR, and TCRdb kept only the in-frame ones, dropping some. The sample contains 500,000 to 650,000 clones, 9.5% to 15% of which appear only once. The sequenced sample was naive CD4+ T cells from blood. These receptors were collected from a young man with type 1 diabetes.

This clone turned up a few times. The chain is built from TRBV27 and TRBJ1-5; 8 nucleotides agree with TRBD1. The CDR3 contains 14 residues. The germline V gene encodes CDR1 MNHEY and CDR2 SMNVEV (reference sequence). Losses at the gene ends were 5 bases for V and 2 bases for J; bases not matched to a gene: 2. CDR3 sequence (DNA): TGTGCCAGCAGTCCGGACAGGGGCAATCAGCCCCAGCATTTT. Amino acids: CASSPDRGNQPQHF.

This clone has just a few counts. The chain joins TRBV4-2 to TRBJ2-3; D remains unclear. Germline CDR1 and CDR2: LGHNA and YNFKEQ. This CDR3 is 12 amino acids long. V was pared by 4 bases and J by 0 bases, with 2 bases between. CDR3 protein: CASSLSTDTQYF. In nucleotides, the CDR3 is TGTGCCAGCAGCCTCAGCACAGATACGCAGTATTTT.

The chain uses TRBV10-2 and TRBJ2-1; D not resolved. CDR3 length equals 15 residues. Trimming removed 8 bases at V and 2 bases at J, with 16 bases between. CDR1 WSHSY and CDR2 SAAADI come from the germline V gene. CDR3 coding DNA: TGCGCCAGCTCCCGAGGCTTGGGCACCTACAATGAGCAGTTCTTC. The encoded protein is CASSRGLGTYNEQFF.

The table lists this clone with a few counts. The chain combines TRBV14 with TRBJ1-2; weak D call: TRBD1 (5 bases). The CDR3 contains 12 residues. V gave up 3 bases and J gave up 7 bases, with 9 bases separating them. Germline V CDR1 and CDR2: SGHDN, FVKESK. The CDR3 nucleotides are TGTGCCAGCAGCCAGAAGGGACGTGGCTACACCTTC. Translation: CASSQKGRGYTF.

The rearrangement joins TRBV19 to TRBJ2-7, with D uncertain. Trimming removed 6 bases at V and 5 bases at J, with 14 bases between. This CDR3 region has 13 residues. Germline V CDR1 and CDR2: LNHDA, SQIVND (reference sequence). CDR3 sequence: CASRHRSGNEQYF. DNA of the CDR3: TGTGCCAGTAGACACCGTAGTGGGAACGAGCAGTACTTC.

This clone was seen only a few times. The V and J genes are TRBV7-9 and TRBJ1-2; D gene unclear. The CDR3 runs 14 residues. The V and J ends lost 7 bases and 0 bases respectively, with 12 bases between them. The V gene's germline CDR1 is SEHNR and CDR2 FQNEAQ (reference sequence). As DNA, the CDR3 is TGTGCCAGCACGCAGGCGGGATCTAACTATGGCTACACCTTC. It specifies CASTQAGSNYGYTF.

The chain employs TRBV6-5 and TRBJ2-4, with a weak D call TRBD1 (6 bases). CDR1 is MNHEY, CDR2 SVGAGI, per germline. This CDR3 is built from 14 residues. V was trimmed by 5 bases and J by 4 bases, leaving 12 bases between them. CDR3 sequence (DNA): TGTGCCAGCAGTCCCGGGACAAGGAAAAACATTCAGTACTTC. It translates to CASSPGTRKNIQYF.

This clone showed up just a few times. The V gene is TRBV5-1, the J gene TRBJ2-7, with TRBD1 matching 8 bases. V gave up 2 bases and J gave up 7 bases; unmatched junction bases: 11. The CDR3 loop spans 15 amino acids. The germline CDR1 and CDR2 sequences are SGHRS and YFSETQ. The DNA of the CDR3 is TGCGCCAGCAGCTTACGACAGGGGCCCCAGGGGGAGCAGTACTTC. It specifies CASSLRQGPQGEQYF.

This clone has just a few counts. The V call is TRBV7-2, the J call TRBJ2-1; a possible D gene is TRBD2 (5 bases). Germline assignment: CDR1 SGHTA and CDR2 FQGNSA. The V and J ends lost 7 bases and 1 base respectively, with 11 bases between them. The CDR3 contains 14 residues. Written as DNA, the CDR3 is TGTGCCAGCACCCAGGACTGGTCCTACAATGAGCAGTTCTTC. It codes for CASTQDWSYNEQFF.

This clone has only a few counts. One end of the junction varies from germline; a read error may be responsible. The chain recombines TRBV11-3 with TRBJ1-1; D is ambiguous. Germline V CDR1 and CDR2: SGHNT, YENEEA. The CDR3 length is 12 residues. The CDR3 bases are TGTGCCAGCAGCCTAGATGGAACTGAAGCTTTCTTT. This gives the protein CASSLDGTEAFF.

The rearrangement uses TRBV18 and TRBJ2-3, with 10 bases matching TRBD1. V was pared by 6 bases and J by 2 bases, with 8 bases of the junction left unmatched. CDR3 length equals 16 residues. Germline-derived CDR1 and CDR2 are KGHSH and LQKENI. DNA for the CDR3: TGTGCCAGCTCTCTCCAGACAGGGGGCACCACAGATACGCAGTATTTT. This gives the protein CASSLQTGGTTDTQYF.

This clone was seen a handful of times. This chain joins TRBV30 and TRBJ1-2; D may be TRBD1 (5 bases). The germline V and J ends were trimmed by 4 bases and 0 bases, with 15 bases remaining between them. The CDR3 runs 15 residues. CDR1 is GTSNPN, CDR2 SVGIG, per germline (reference sequence). In nucleotides, the CDR3 is TGTGCCTGGATGGGACGGCGGCTCGCTAACTATGGCTACACCTTC. It yields the protein CAWMGRRLANYGYTF.

This clone has more than one count but fewer than ten. J is TRBJ1-6 and V is TRBV6-4; D gene ambiguous. From germline, CDR1 is MRHNA and CDR2 SNTAGT. The V end lost 10 bases, the J end lost 6 bases, and 13 bases lay between the germline ends. The CDR3 sequence is 13 residues long. CDR3 region: CATRGRSNSPLHF. The CDR3 nucleotides are TGTGCCACCCGTGGCCGGTCTAATTCACCCCTCCACTTT.

Only a few counts were recorded for this clone. V is TRBV5-1 and J is TRBJ1-5, with 7 nucleotides matching TRBD1. Losses at the gene ends were 0 bases for V and 6 bases for J; bases not matched to a gene: 6. Germline lookup yields CDR1 SGHRS and CDR2 YFSETQ. The CDR3 runs to 15 residues. CDR3 sequence: CASSLEGTVGQPQHF. CDR3 DNA: TGCGCCAGCAGCTTGGAAGGGACAGTTGGTCAGCCCCAGCATTTT.

The rearrangement joins TRBV29-1 to TRBJ2-5; 10 bases agree with TRBD1. The germline V gene encodes CDR1 SQVTM and CDR2 ANQGSEA. J lost 3 bases, V lost 6 bases, and 7 bases had no gene match. The CDR3 sequence is 14 residues long. CDR3 loop: CSVATGTGEETQYF. The DNA for the CDR3 is TGCAGCGTGGCAACCGGGACAGGGGAAGAGACCCAGTACTTC.

This clone has only a few counts. The chain links TRBV5-6 to TRBJ2-1; 8 bases map to TRBD2. Per germline, CDR1 SGHDT and CDR2 YYEEEE. The CDR3 is made up of 16 amino acids. V dropped 0 bases and J dropped 3; count of bases not matched to a gene: 5. The CDR3 region is CASSLVAGSLYNEQFF. CDR3 coding DNA: TGTGCCAGCAGCTTGGTAGCGGGGTCCCTCTACAATGAGCAGTTCTTC. Variable domain in full (rest from reference TRBV5-6 and TRBJ2-1): DAGVTQSPTHLIKTRGQQVTLRCSPKSGHDTVSWYQQALGQGPQFIFQYYEEEERQRGNFPDRFSGHQFPNYSSELNVNALLLGDSALYLCASSLVAGSLYNEQFFGPGTRLTVL.

This clone came up a few times. This rearrangement joins TRBV7-9 to TRBJ1-2; D is possibly TRBD1 (6 bases). CDR1 is SEHNR, CDR2 FQNEAQ, per germline (reference sequence). V lost 1 base and J 4 bases, leaving 10 bases between the germline ends. The CDR3 sequence is 14 residues long. This chain's CDR3 is CASSLGQGTYGYTF. The CDR3 DNA is TGTGCCAGCAGCTTAGGTCAGGGGACCTATGGCTACACCTTC.

This chain connects TRBV4-3 to TRBJ2-2; weak D call: TRBD2 (7 bases). Germline CDR1 reads LGHNA; CDR2 reads YSLEER. Trimming removed 4 bases from V and 4 bases from J, with 16 bases in between. CDR3 length equals 16 residues. As DNA, the CDR3 is TGCGCCAGCAGCCTAAGGGGAGGGGGGACCACCGGGGAGCTGTTTTTT. Translating gives CASSLRGGGTTGELFF.

This clone was seen a handful of times. Here the CDR3 reads CASSPEGSGGGQFF. The CDR3 bases are TGTGCCAGCAGCCCAGAAGGTAGCGGGGGTGGGCAGTTCTTC. The chain employs TRBV9 and TRBJ2-1, with TRBD2 matching 9 bases. In germline, CDR1 is SGDLS, CDR2 YYNGEE. The CDR3 has 14 residues. V was pared by 4 bases and J by 12 bases, with 11 bases of the junction left unmatched.

The rearrangement joins TRBV6-5 to TRBJ1-2; 9 bases align to TRBD1. There are 14 residues in the CDR3. Germline V gene data show CDR1 as MNHEY and CDR2 as SVGAGI. The trim removed 5 bases at V and 8 bases at J, leaving 9 bases unmatched. CDR3 amino acids: CASSLEQGAGGYTF. DNA for the CDR3: TGTGCCAGCAGTCTCGAACAGGGGGCGGGAGGCTACACCTTC.

Only a few counts were recorded for this clone. The J gene is TRBJ1-2, the V gene TRBV6-5; unclear D gene. Germline V gene data show CDR1 as MNHEY and CDR2 as SVGAGI. This CDR3 region has 14 residues. Trimming left V 2 bases short and J 5 bases short, with 12 bases between. CDR3 sequence (DNA): TGTGCCAGCAGTTACGGCGGGGAGGGATATGGCTACACCTTC. Its translation is CASSYGGEGYGYTF.

This clone was counted between two and nine times. The rearrangement links TRBV29-1 to TRBJ1-1; D unresolved. The CDR3 covers 15 residues. The V and J ends lost 8 bases and 0 bases respectively, with 19 bases between them. CDR1 is SQVTM and CDR2 is ANQGSEA in the germline V gene. The CDR3 coding sequence is TGCAGCTCATACTCGTTGGGGTCCATGAACACTGAAGCTTTCTTT. Translation gives CSSYSLGSMNTEAFF.

This clone was picked up a small number of times. V is TRBV19 and J is TRBJ2-5; 7 nucleotides line up with TRBD2. J was trimmed by 0 bases and V by 5 bases; bases with no gene match: 9. CDR1 and CDR2 from the germline V gene are LNHDA and SQIVND (reference sequence). This CDR3 is built from 16 residues. CDR3 residues: CASSYRSGAYQETQYF. In DNA form, the CDR3 reads TGTGCCAGTAGTTATCGGAGCGGGGCGTACCAAGAGACCCAGTACTTC.

In regard to this clone: The junction departs from the called germline gene at one end, perhaps through a read error. V is TRBV7-7 and J is TRBJ2-2, with 9 bases aligning to TRBD1. Germline V gene sequence: CDR1 SSHAT, CDR2 FNYEAQ (reference sequence). The CDR3 spans 16 residues. CDR3 nucleotide sequence: TGTGCTAGCAGCTTAGCCGGGACAGGGCAAACCGGGGAGCTGTTTTTT. Amino acid sequence: CASSLAGTGQTGELFF.

This clone was seen a handful of times. V is TRBV18 and J is TRBJ2-6; D is ambiguous. Trimming cost V 1 base and J 2 bases, with 15 bases left between them. Per germline, CDR1 KGHSH and CDR2 LQKENI. This CDR3 contains 18 residues. CDR3 sequence (DNA): TGTGCCAGCTCACCACTGACCCAGGTGGGGACTGGGGCCAACGTCCTGACTTTC. Residues: CASSPLTQVGTGANVLTF.

The chain carries TRBV18 and TRBJ2-3; D is ambiguous. Between the trimmed V and J ends, which lost 4 bases and 1 base, there was a span of 12 bases. The CDR3 extends over 15 amino acids. CDR1 is KGHSH and CDR2 is LQKENI in the germline V gene. CDR3 DNA sequence: TGTGCCAGCTCACTAGAGACACAACGCACAGATACGCAGTATTTT. Its translation is CASSLETQRTDTQYF.

The CDR3 nucleotides read TGTGCCACCAGAAGGGGGTCTCCCATAGGTAGGAATTCACCCCTCCACTTT. The encoded protein is CATRRGSPIGRNSPLHF. V gene TRBV15 combines with J gene TRBJ1-6; perhaps TRBD1 as D (6 bases). The V end lost 6 bases, the J end lost 7 bases, and 22 bases lay between the germline ends. The CDR3 loop spans 17 amino acids. Germline V gene sequence: CDR1 LNHNV, CDR2 YYDKDF (reference sequence).